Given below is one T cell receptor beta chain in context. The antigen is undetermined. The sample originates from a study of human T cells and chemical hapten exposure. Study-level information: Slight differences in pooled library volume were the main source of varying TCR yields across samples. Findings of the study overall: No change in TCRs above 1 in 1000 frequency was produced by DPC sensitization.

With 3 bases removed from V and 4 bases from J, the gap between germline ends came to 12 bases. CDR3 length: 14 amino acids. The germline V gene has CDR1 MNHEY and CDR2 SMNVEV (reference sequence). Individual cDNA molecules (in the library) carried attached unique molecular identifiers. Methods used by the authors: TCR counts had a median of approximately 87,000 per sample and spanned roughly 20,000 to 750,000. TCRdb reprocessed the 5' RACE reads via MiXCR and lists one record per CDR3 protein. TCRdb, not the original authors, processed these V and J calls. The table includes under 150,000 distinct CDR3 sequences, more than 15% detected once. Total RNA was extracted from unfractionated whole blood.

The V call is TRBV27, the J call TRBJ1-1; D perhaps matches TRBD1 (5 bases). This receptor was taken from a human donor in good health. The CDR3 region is CASSFIWGSTEAFF. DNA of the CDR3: TGTGCCAGCAGTTTTATCTGGGGGTCCACTGAAGCTTTCTTT.